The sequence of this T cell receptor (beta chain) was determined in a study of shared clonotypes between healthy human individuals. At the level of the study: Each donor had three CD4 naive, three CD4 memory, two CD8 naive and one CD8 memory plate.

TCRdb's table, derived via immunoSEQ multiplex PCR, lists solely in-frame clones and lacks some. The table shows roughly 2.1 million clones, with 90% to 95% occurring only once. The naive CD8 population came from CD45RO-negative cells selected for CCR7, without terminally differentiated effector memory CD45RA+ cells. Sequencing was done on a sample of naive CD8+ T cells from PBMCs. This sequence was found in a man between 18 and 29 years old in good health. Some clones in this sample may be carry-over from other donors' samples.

As DNA, the CDR3 is TGTGCCAGCAGTTTTAGGGCTAACGGACAGCCCCAGCATTTT. This gives the protein CASSFRANGQPQHF. The V gene is TRBV28, the J gene TRBJ1-5; no firm D call. CDR3 length equals 14 residues. Germline V gene lookup returns CDR1 MDHEN and CDR2 SYDVKM. The V end lost 3 bases, the J end lost 7 bases, and 13 bases lay between the germline ends.